This T cell receptor beta chain was obtained from a study of cytomegalovirus exposure and HLA in healthy donors. Notes on the study in general: The listing of roughly 160 TCR beta chains classed them as cytomegalovirus-associated.

The repertoire was sequenced with immunoSEQ multiplex PCR; TCRdb's copy has only in-frame clones and lacks some. The sample holds about 130,000 clones; approximately 92% are singletons and the top ten take about 10%. The donors were part of the validation cohort, which consisted of more than 90 subjects and was separate from the first cohort of several hundred subjects. CDR1 SGHAT and CDR2 FQNNGV come from the germline V gene. The length of the CDR3 is 15 residues. Trimming took 4 bases from V and 6 from J; bases not matched to a gene: 10. A remark on this clone: Its antigen is unidentified.

This receptor was identified in a woman aged 18-29 years in good health and CMV-seropositive. The chain recombines TRBV11-2 with TRBJ2-7; TRBD1 matches at 9 bases. The sample taken for sequencing was PBMCs. CDR3 sequence (DNA): TGTGCCAGCAGCTCCTGGGACAGGGTATTGTTCGAGCAGTACTTC. It specifies CASSSWDRVLFEQYF.